What follows are 8 T cell receptor beta chains derived from one specimen sequenced in a study of neurological immune-mediated disorders. TCRdb ran MiXCR on the 5' RACE reads and lists one entry per CDR3 protein. Of 66,000 or so distinct CDR3 sequences detected, nearly 3.5% appear once; the ten largest clones hold 3% to 4%. Sequenced: PBMCs. These TCRs come from a man in his forties with multiple sclerosis.

This clonotype was counted a few times. Since a much larger clone is just one base distant, this may be a read error. The CDR3 spells CSARGKNSYEQYF. As DNA, the CDR3 is TGCAGTGCTAGGGGGAAGAACTCCTACGAGCAGTACTTC. The rearrangement joins TRBV20-1 to TRBJ2-7, with no clear D. CDR3 length: 13 amino acids. The V gene's germline CDR1 is DFQATT and CDR2 SNEGSKA (reference sequence). The V end lost 3 bases, the J end lost 0 bases, and 9 bases lay between the germline ends.

This clonotype was recorded at least ten times. The CDR3 DNA follows: TGTGCCAGCAGCTTGAGCCCCGGACTAGCGGGAAGGCATGAGCAGTTCTTC. This codes for CASSLSPGLAGRHEQFF. This chain uses TRBV5-5 with TRBJ2-1, with TRBD2 matching 12 bases. CDR1 is SGHKS, CDR2 YYEKEE, per germline (reference sequence). The junction had 10 bases not matched to a gene; V was cut back by 1 base and J by 8 bases. The CDR3 extends over 17 amino acids.

The table lists this clonotype with a few counts. This chain links TRBV7-6 with TRBJ1-1, with 7 nucleotides matching TRBD1. The germline V gene encodes CDR1 SGHVS and CDR2 FNYEAQ. Unmatched junction bases numbered 8, after V lost 4 bases and J lost 6 bases. The CDR3 covers 14 residues. The chain's CDR3 is CASSWRQGSSEAFF. CDR3 DNA: TGTGCCAGCAGCTGGAGACAGGGCAGCTCTGAAGCTTTCTTT.

This clonotype was picked up many times. The chain has TRBV20-1 and TRBJ2-1; TRBD2 might be the D (5 bases). V gave up 3 bases and J gave up 0 bases, with 12 bases separating them. The CDR3 spans 15 residues. Germline CDR1 reads DFQATT; CDR2 reads SNEGSKA (reference sequence). The CDR3 region is CSARIRAGSYNEQFF. For the CDR3, the DNA is TGCAGTGCTAGGATTAGGGCGGGCTCCTACAATGAGCAGTTCTTC.

In its sample, this clonotype was seen many times. The rearrangement joins TRBV3-1 to TRBJ1-1; D might be TRBD1 (6 bases). The germline V gene has CDR1 LGHDT and CDR2 YNNKEL (reference sequence). V lost 3 bases and J lost 5, with 10 bases in between. The CDR3 covers 13 residues. The CDR3: CASSQGGRTEAFF. In DNA, the CDR3 is TGTGCCAGCAGCCAGGGGGGGCGAACTGAAGCTTTCTTT. The full variable domain, completed using reference TRBV3-1 and TRBJ1-1, is DTAVSQTPKYLVTQMGNDKSIKCEQNLGHDTMYWYKQDSKKFLKIMFSYNNKELIINETVPNRFSPKSPDKAHLNLHINSLELGDSAVYFCASSQGGRTEAFFGQGTRLTVV.

This clonotype was counted at least ten times. V and J are TRBV20-1 and TRBJ1-5; 7 bases line up with TRBD1. From germline, CDR1 is DFQATT and CDR2 SNEGSKA (reference sequence). This CDR3 comprises 13 residues. The ends lost 7 bases at V and 11 bases at J; junction bases unmatched: 14. Here the CDR3 DNA reads TGCAGTGTCCGCGACAGGGCACAATGGGCCCAGCATTTT. Protein: CSVRDRAQWAQHF.

This clonotype was detected ten times or more. The gene calls are TRBV5-1 and TRBJ2-1, with no clear D. Trimming took off 2 bases at V and 14 bases at J, with 17 bases between the two ends. Per germline, CDR1 SGHRS and CDR2 YFSETQ. The CDR3 has 13 amino acids. The CDR3 region has the DNA TGCGCCAGCAGCTTCCTTGTCGCATCAACCAAGTTCTTC. Translation gives CASSFLVASTKFF.

The table lists this clonotype with many counts. V is TRBV3-1 and J is TRBJ2-3; D is unclear. Germline assignment: CDR1 LGHDT and CDR2 YNNKEL (reference sequence). The CDR3 length is 11 residues. Trimming stripped 3 bases from V and 7 bases from J, with 5 bases between. CDR3 bases: TGTGCCAGCAGCCATTATAATACGCAGTATTTT. Translating gives CASSHYNTQYF.